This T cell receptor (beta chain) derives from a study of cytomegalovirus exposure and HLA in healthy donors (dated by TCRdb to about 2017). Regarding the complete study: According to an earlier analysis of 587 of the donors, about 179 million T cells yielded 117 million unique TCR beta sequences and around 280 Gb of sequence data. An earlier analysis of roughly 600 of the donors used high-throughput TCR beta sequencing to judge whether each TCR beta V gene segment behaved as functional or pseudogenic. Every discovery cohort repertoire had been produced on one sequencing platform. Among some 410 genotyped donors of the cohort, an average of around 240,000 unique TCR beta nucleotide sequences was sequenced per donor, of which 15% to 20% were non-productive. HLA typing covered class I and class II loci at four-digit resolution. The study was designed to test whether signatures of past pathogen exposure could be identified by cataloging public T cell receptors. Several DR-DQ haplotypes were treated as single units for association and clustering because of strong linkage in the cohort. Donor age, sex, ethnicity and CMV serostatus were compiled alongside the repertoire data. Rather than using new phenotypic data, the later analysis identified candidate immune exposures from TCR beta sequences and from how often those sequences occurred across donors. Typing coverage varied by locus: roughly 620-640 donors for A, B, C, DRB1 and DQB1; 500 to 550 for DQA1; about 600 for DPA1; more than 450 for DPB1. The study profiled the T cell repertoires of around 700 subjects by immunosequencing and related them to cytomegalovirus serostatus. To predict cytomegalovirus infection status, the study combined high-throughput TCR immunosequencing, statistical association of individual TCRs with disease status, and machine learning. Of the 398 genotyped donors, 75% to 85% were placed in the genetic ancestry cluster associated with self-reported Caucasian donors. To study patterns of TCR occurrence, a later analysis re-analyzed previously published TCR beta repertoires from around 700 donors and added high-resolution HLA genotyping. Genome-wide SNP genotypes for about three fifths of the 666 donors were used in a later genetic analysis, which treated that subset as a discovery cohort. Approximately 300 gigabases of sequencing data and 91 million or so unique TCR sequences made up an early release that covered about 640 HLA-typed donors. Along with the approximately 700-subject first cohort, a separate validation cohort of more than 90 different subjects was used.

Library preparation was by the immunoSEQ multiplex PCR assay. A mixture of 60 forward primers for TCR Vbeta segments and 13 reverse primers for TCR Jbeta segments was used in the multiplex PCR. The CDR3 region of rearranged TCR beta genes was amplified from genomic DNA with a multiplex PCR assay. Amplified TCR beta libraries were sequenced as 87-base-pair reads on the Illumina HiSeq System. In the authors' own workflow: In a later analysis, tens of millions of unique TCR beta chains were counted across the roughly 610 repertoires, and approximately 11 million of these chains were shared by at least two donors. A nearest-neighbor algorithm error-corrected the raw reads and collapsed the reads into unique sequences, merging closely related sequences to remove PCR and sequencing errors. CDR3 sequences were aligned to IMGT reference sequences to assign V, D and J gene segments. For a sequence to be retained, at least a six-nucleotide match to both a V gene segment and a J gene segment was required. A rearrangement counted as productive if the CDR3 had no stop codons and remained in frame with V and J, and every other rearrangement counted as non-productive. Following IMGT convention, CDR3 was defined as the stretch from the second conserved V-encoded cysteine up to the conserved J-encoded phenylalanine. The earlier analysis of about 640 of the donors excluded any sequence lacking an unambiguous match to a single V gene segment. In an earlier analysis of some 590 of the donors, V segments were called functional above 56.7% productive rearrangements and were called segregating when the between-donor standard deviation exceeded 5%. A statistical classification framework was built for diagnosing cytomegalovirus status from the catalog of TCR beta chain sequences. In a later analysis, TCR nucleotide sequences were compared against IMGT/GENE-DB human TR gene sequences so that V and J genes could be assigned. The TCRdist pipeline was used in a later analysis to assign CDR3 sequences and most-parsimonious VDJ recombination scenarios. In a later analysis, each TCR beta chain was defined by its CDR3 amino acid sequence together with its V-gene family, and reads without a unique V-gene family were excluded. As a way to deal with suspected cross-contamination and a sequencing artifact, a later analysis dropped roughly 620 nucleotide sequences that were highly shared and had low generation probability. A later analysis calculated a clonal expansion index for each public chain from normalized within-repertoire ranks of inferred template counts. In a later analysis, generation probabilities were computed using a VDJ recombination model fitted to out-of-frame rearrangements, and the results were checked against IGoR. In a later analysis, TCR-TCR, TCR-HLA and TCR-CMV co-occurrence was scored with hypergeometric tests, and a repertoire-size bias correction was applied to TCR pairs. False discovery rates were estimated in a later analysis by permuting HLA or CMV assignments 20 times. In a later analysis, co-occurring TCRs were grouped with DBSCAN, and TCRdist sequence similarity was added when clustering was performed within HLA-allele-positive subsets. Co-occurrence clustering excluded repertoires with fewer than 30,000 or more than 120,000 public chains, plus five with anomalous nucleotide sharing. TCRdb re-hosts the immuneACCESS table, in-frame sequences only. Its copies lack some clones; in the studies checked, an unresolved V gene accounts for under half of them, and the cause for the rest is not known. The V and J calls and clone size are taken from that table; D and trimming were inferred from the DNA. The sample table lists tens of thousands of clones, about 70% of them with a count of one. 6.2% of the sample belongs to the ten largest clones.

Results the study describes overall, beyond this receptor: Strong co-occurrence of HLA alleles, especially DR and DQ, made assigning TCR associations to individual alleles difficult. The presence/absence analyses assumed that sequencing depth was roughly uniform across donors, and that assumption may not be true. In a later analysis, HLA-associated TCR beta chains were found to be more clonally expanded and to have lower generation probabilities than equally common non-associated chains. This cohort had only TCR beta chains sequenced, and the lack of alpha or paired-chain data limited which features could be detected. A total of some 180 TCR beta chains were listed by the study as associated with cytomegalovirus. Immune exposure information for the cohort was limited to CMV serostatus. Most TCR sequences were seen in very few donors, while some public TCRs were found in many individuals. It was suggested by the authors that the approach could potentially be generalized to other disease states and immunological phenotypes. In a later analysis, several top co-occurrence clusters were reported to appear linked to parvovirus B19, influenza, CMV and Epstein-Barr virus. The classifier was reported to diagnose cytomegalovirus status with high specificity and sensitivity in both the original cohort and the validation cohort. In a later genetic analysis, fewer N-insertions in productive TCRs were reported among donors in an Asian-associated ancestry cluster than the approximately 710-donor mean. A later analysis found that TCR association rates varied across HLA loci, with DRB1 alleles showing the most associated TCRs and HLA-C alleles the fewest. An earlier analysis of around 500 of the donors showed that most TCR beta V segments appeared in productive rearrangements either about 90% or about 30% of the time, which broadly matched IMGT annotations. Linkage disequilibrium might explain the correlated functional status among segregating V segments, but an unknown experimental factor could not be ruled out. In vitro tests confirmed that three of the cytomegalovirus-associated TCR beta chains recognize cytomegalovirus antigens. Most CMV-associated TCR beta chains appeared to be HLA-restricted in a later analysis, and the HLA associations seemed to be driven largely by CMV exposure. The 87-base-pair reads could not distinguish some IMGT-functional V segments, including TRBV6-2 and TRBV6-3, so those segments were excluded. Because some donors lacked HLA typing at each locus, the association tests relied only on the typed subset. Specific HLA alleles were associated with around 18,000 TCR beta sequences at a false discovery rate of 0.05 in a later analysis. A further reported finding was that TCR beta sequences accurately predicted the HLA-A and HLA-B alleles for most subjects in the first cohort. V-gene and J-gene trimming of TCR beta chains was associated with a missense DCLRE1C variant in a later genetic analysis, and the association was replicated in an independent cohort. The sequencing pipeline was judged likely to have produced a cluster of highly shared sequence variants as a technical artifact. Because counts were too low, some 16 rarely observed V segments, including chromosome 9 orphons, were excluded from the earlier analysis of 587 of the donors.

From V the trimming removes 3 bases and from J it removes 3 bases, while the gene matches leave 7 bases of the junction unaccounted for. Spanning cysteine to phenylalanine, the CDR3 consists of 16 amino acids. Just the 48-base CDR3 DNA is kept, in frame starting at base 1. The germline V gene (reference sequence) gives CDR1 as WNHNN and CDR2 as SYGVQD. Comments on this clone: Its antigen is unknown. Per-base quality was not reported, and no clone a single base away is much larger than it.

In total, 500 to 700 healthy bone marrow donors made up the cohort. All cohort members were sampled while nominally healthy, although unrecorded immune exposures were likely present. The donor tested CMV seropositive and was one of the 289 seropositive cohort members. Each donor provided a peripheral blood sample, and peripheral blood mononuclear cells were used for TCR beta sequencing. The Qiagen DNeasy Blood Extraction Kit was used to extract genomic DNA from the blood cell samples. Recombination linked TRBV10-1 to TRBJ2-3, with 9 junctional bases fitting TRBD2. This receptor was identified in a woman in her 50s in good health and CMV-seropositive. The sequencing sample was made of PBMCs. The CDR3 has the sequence CASSDISGSVTDTQYF. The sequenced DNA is TGCGCCAGCAGTGATATTAGCGGGAGTGTTACAGATACGCAGTATTTT.